This T cell receptor beta chain was identified in a study of vaccination and CD4 T cells after COVID-19. About the research overall: The post-vaccine samples came a median roughly 79 days after dose two (range 14 to 241). A CEFX pool, an HIV-1 Nef pool, or no peptide went to control cultures.

The treatment denotes: roughly 11-day PBMC culture with coronavirus spike peptide pools or control peptides (ViraFEST assay). Cultures of PBMCs, more than 1.5 million per well, were set up with 9 to 10 IU/ml IL-2 and about 10 ug/ml peptide pools. Sequencing of the DNA from cultured CD4+ T cells was carried out with the Oncomine TCR Beta short-read assay. The authors extracted genomic DNA from cultured CD4+ T cells. TCRdb independently ran MiXCR on the PCR reads; one entry per CDR3 protein. The table has around 19,000 distinct CDR3 sequences, 56% seen once; the top ten hold 7.9%. This clonotype appeared once. Its antigen remains unknown. The material sequenced was CD4+ T cells from blood, cultured in vitro. This TCR was sampled from a human donor who had recovered from COVID-19.

The CDR3 sequence: CASSYGTGSYEQYF. For the CDR3, the DNA is TGTGCCAGCAGCTACGGGACAGGTTCCTACGAGCAGTACTTC. The chain joins TRBV7-9 to TRBJ2-7; 8 bases are shared with TRBD1. CDR1 and CDR2 (germline): SEHNR, FQNEAQ (reference sequence). The CDR3 is 14 amino acids. Trimming removed 4 bases from V and 1 base from J; junction bases left unmatched: 3.